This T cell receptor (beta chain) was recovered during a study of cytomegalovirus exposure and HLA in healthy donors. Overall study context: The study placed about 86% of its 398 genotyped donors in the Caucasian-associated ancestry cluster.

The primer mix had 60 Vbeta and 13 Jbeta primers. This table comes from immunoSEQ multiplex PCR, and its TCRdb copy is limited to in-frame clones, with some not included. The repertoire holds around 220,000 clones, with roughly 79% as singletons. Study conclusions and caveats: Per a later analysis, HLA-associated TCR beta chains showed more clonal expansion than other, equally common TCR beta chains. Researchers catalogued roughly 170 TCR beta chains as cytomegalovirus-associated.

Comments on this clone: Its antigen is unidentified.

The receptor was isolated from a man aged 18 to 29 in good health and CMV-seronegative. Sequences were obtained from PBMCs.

CDR3 DNA: TGTGCCAGCAGCTTTGGAATCGGCGCAGGTGGCGAAGAGACCCAGTACTTC. Protein: CASSFGIGAGGEETQYF. V is TRBV11-3 and J is TRBJ2-5; D unresolved. Germline CDR1 reads SGHNT; CDR2 reads YENEEA. This CDR3 contains 17 residues. The V and J ends lost 3 bases and 3 bases respectively, with 20 bases between them. Looking up the rest from reference TRBV11-3 and TRBJ2-5 gives the full variable domain: EAGVVQSPRYKIIEKKQPVAFWCNPISGHNTLYWYLQNLGQGPELLIRYENEEAVDDSQLPKDRFSAERLKGVDSTLKIQPAELGDSAVYLCASSFGIGAGGEETQYFGPGTRLLVL.